The T cell receptor beta chain under discussion was sequenced for a study of control samples from healthy donors and cancer patients. The protocol was immunoSEQ multiplex PCR, while the TCRdb copy is restricted to in-frame clones and leaves out a portion. The table records about 140,000 clones, over 85% of them present only once. The CDR3 is 14 amino acids. Germline values: CDR1 LNHDA, CDR2 SQIVND (reference sequence). V gave up 3 bases and J gave up 9 bases, with 15 bases separating them. Sequencing input: blood. The rearrangement joins TRBV19 to TRBJ1-5; D uncertain. This clonotype was sampled from a man aged 25 to 40 in good health. The CDR3 here is CASSIVTDSTPQHF. The CDR3, as DNA: TGTGCCAGTAGTATCGTAACAGACTCTACGCCCCAGCATTTT.